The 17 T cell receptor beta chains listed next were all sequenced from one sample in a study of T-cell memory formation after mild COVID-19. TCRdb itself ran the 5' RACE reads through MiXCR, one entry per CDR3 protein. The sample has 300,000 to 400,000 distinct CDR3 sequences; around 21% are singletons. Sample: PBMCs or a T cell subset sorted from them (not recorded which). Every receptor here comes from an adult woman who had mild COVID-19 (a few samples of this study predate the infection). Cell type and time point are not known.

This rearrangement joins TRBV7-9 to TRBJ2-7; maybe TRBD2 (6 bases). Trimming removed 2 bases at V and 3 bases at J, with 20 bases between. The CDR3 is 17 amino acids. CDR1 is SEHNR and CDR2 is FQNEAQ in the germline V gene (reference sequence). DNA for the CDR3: TGTGCCAGCAGCTTATCGCGGGGCCCACAGCAGAGCTACGAGCAGTACTTC. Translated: CASSLSRGPQQSYEQYF.

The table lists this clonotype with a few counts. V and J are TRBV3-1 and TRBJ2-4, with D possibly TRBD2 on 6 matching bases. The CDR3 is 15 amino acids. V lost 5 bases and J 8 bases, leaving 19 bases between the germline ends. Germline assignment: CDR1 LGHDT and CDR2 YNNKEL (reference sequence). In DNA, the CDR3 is TGTGCCAGCAGCTCTCCGGGGGACTTCCCGGACATTCAGTACTTC. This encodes CASSSPGDFPDIQYF. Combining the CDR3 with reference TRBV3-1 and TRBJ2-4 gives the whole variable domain DTAVSQTPKYLVTQMGNDKSIKCEQNLGHDTMYWYKQDSKKFLKIMFSYNNKELIINETVPNRFSPKSPDKAHLNLHINSLELGDSAVYFCASSSPGDFPDIQYFGAGTRLSVL.

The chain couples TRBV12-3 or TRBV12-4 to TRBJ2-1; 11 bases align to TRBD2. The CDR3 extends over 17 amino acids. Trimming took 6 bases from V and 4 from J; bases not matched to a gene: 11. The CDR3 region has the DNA TGTGCCAGCAGCCCCGAGAGACTAGCGGGAATGTACAATGAGCAGTTCTTC. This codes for CASSPERLAGMYNEQFF.

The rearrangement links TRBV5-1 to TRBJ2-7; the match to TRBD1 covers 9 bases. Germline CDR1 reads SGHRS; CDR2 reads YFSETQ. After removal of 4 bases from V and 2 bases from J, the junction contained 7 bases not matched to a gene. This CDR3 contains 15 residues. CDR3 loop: CASSRGTGSPYEQYF. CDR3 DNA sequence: TGCGCCAGCAGCCGAGGGACAGGGTCCCCCTACGAGCAGTACTTC.

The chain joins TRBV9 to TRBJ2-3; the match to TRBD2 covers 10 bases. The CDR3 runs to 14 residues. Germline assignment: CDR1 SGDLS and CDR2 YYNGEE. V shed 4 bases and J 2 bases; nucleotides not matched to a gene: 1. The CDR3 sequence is CASSTSGNTDTQYF. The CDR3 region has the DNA TGTGCCAGCAGCACTAGCGGGAACACAGATACGCAGTATTTT.

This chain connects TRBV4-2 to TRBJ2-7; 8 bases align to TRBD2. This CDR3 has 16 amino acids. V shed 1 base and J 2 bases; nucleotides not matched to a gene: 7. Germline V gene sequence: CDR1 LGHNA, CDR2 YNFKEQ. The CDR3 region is CASSQGAGTSPYEQYF. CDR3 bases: TGTGCCAGCAGCCAAGGCGCCGGGACTAGTCCCTACGAGCAGTACTTC.

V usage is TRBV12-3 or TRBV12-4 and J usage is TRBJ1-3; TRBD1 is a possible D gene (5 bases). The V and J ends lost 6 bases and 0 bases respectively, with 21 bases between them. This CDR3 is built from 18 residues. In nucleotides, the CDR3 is TGTGCCAGCAGCCCATGGGGATGGGACTACCTCTCTGGAAACACCATATATTTT. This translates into CASSPWGWDYLSGNTIYF.

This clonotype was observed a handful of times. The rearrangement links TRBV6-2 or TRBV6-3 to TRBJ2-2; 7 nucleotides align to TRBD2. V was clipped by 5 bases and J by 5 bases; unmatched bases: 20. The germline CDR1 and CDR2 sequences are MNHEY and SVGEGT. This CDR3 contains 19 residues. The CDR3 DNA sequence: TGTGCCAGCAGTAGAATCGCCGGCCCGGGAGGAATGGGGACCGGGGAGCTGTTTTTT. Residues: CASSRIAGPGGMGTGELFF.

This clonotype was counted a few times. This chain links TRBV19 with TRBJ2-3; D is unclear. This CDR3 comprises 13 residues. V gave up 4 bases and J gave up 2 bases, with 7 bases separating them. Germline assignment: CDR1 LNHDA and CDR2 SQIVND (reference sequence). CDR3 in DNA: TGTGCCAGTAGTACCGGAGTCACAGATACGCAGTATTTT. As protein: CASSTGVTDTQYF.

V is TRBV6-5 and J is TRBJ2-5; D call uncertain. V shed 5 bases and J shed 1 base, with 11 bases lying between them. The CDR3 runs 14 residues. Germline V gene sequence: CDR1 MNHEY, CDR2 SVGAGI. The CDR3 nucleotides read TGTGCCAGCAGTCAAGGACGGCTCCAAGAGACCCAGTACTTC. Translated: CASSQGRLQETQYF.

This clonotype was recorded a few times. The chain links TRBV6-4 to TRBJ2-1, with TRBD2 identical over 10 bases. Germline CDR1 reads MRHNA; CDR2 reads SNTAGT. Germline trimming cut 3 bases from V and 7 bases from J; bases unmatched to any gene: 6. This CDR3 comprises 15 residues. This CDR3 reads CASSDTSGEGNEQFF. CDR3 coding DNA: TGTGCCAGCAGTGATACTAGCGGGGAAGGGAATGAGCAGTTCTTC.

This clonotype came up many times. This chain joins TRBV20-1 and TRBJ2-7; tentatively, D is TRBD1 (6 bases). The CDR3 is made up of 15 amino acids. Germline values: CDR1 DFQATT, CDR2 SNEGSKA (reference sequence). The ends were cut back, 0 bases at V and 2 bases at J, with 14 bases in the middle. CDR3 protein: CSAREGGQNTYEQYF. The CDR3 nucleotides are TGCAGTGCTAGAGAAGGGGGACAAAACACCTACGAGCAGTACTTC.

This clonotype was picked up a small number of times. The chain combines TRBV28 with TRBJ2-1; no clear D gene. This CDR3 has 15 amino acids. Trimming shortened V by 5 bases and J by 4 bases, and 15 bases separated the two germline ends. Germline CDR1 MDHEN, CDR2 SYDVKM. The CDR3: CASSPPRNVYNEQFF. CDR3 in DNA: TGTGCCAGCAGTCCCCCTCGGAACGTATACAATGAGCAGTTCTTC.

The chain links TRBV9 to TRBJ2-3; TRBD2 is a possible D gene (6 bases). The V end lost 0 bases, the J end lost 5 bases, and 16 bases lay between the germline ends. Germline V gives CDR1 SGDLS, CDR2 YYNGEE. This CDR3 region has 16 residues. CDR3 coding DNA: TGTGCCAGCAGCGTAGGAGTGGGGGGTAGTGGAGATACGCAGTATTTT. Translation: CASSVGVGGSGDTQYF.

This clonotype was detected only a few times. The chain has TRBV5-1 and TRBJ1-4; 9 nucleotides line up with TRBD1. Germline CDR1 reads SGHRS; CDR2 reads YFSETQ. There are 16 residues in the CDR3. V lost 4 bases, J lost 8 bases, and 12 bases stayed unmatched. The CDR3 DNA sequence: TGCGCCAGCAGCCGACGACAGGGGGGACATGGGGAAAAACTGTTTTTT. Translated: CASSRRQGGHGEKLFF.

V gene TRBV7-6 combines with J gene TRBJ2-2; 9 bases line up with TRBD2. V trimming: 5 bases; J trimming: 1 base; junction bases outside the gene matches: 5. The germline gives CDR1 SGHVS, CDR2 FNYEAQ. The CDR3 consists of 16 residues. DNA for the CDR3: TGTGCCAGCAGCGCGTCTAGCGGGGTGAACACCGGGGAGCTGTTTTTT. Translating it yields CASSASSGVNTGELFF.

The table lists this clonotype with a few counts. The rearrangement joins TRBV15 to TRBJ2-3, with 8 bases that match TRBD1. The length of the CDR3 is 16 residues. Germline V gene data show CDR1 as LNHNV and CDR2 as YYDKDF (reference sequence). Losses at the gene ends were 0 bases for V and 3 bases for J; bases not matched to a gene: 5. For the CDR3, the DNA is TGTGCCACCAGCAGAGATTTCGACAGGGGAACAGATACGCAGTATTTT. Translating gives CATSRDFDRGTDTQYF.